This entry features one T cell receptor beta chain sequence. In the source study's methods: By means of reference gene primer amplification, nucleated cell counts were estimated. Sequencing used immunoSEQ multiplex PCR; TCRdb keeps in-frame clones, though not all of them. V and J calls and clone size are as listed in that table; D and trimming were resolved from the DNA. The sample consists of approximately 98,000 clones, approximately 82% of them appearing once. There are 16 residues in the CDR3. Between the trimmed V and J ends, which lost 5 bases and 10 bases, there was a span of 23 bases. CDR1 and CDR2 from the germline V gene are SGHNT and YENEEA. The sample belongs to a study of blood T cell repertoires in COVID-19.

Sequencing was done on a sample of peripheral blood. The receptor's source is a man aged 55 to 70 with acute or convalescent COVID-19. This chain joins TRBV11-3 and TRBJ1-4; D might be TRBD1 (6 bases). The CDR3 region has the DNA TGTGCCAGCAGCCCAAAAGGACAGCCGAGGGTGGGAAAACTGTTTTTT. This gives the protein CASSPKGQPRVGKLFF. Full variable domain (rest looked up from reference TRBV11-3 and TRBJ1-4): EAGVVQSPRYKIIEKKQPVAFWCNPISGHNTLYWYLQNLGQGPELLIRYENEEAVDDSQLPKDRFSAERLKGVDSTLKIQPAELGDSAVYLCASSPKGQPRVGKLFFGSGTQLSVL.